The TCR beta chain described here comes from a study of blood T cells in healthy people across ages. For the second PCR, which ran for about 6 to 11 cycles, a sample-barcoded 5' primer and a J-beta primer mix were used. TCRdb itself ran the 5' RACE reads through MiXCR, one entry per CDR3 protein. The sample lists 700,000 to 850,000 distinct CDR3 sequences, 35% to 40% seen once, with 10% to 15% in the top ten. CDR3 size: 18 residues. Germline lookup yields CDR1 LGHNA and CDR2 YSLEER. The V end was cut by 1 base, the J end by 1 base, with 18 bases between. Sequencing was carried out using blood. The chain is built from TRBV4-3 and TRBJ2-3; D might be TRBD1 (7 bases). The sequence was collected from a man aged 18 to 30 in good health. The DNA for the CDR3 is TGCGCCAGCAGCCAAGGAGGGGGCGGGATGGATGGCACAGATACGCAGTATTTT. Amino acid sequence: CASSQGGGGMDGTDTQYF.